Listed below are T cell receptor beta chains from one sample, sequenced in a study of blood T cell repertoires in COVID-19. TCRdb keeps only in-frame clones here, not all; method: immunoSEQ multiplex PCR. The table includes fewer than 70,000 clones, more than 80% detected once. Sequencing was performed on peripheral blood. These receptors were collected from a woman over 75 with active COVID-19. Each CDR3 is given with its conserved first and last residue. Fields, in order: CDR3 protein, CDR3 DNA, V gene, clone size, D gene, J gene. A D gene is named only where the DNA matches it firmly. Clone size is shown for a subset of rows, as once, few, many or a class of expanded clone.

CDR3aa: CASSIGGGQPQHF; CDR3nt: TGTGCCAGTAGTATAGGGGGCGGTCAGCCCCAGCATTTT; v_gene: TRBV19; abundance: NA; d_gene: NA; j_gene: TRBJ1-5
CDR3aa: CASSLPGLAGESYEQYF; CDR3nt: TGCGCCAGCAGCCTTCCGGGACTAGCGGGAGAGTCCTACGAGCAGTACTTC; v_gene: TRBV4-1; abundance: NA; d_gene: TRBD2; j_gene: TRBJ2-7
CDR3aa: CASSLLRQINEQFF; CDR3nt: TGTGCCAGCAGTCTCCTTCGACAGATCAATGAGCAGTTCTTC; v_gene: TRBV6-5; abundance: NA; d_gene: NA; j_gene: TRBJ2-1
CDR3aa: CASSQGPGYEKLFF; CDR3nt: TGTGCCAGCAGCCAAGGTCCCGGGTATGAAAAACTGTTTTTT; v_gene: TRBV3-1/TRBV3-2; abundance: NA; d_gene: NA; j_gene: TRBJ1-4
CDR3aa: CASSVGLGHTGELFF; CDR3nt: TGTGCCAGCAGCGTGGGACTGGGTCACACCGGGGAGCTGTTTTTT; v_gene: TRBV9; abundance: NA; d_gene: NA; j_gene: TRBJ2-2
CDR3aa: CASSGARTSGSYNEQFF; CDR3nt: TGTGCCAGTAGTGGGGCCCGGACTAGCGGCTCCTACAATGAGCAGTTCTTC; v_gene: TRBV19; abundance: NA; d_gene: TRBD2; j_gene: TRBJ2-1
CDR3aa: CASSPPGLSGNTIYF; CDR3nt: TGTGCCAGCAGTCCTCCAGGGCTCTCTGGAAACACCATATATTTT; v_gene: TRBV28; abundance: NA; d_gene: NA; j_gene: TRBJ1-3
CDR3aa: CAWNKGLAEETQYF; CDR3nt: TGTGCCTGGAATAAGGGACTAGCGGAAGAGACCCAGTACTTC; v_gene: TRBV30; abundance: NA; d_gene: TRBD2; j_gene: TRBJ2-5
CDR3aa: CASSRDTSGNTIYF; CDR3nt: TGTGCCAGCAGTCGGGACACCTCTGGAAACACCATATATTTT; v_gene: TRBV6-5; abundance: NA; d_gene: NA; j_gene: TRBJ1-3
CDR3aa: CASSRETSSTDTQYF; CDR3nt: TGTGCCAGCTCCCGTGAGACTAGCAGCACAGATACGCAGTATTTT; v_gene: TRBV18; abundance: NA; d_gene: TRBD2; j_gene: TRBJ2-3
CDR3aa: CASSPIDSATNEKLFF; CDR3nt: TGTGCCAGCAGTCCGATTGACAGTGCAACTAATGAAAAACTGTTTTTT; v_gene: TRBV6-2/TRBV6-3; abundance: NA; d_gene: NA; j_gene: TRBJ1-4
CDR3aa: CASRGGAGNTIYF; CDR3nt: TGTGCCAGCCGGGGGGGGGCTGGAAACACCATATATTTT; v_gene: TRBV28; abundance: NA; d_gene: NA; j_gene: TRBJ1-3
CDR3aa: CASSFSSGANVLTF; CDR3nt: TGTGCCAGCAGCTTTTCGTCTGGGGCCAACGTCCTGACTTTC; v_gene: TRBV5-4; abundance: NA; d_gene: NA; j_gene: TRBJ2-6
CDR3aa: CASSIWEGPDTQYF; CDR3nt: TGTGCCAGTAGTATTTGGGAGGGCCCAGATACGCAGTATTTT; v_gene: TRBV19; abundance: NA; d_gene: TRBD2; j_gene: TRBJ2-3
CDR3aa: CASSLAPLADQETQYF; CDR3nt: TGTGCCAGCAGCTTAGCTCCCCTAGCGGACCAAGAGACCCAGTACTTC; v_gene: TRBV7-8; abundance: NA; d_gene: TRBD2; j_gene: TRBJ2-5
CDR3aa: CASSEYIGTGFRNEQFF; CDR3nt: TGTGCCAGCAGTGAATATATCGGGACAGGGTTTCGGAATGAGCAGTTCTTC; v_gene: TRBV25-1; abundance: NA; d_gene: TRBD1; j_gene: TRBJ2-1
CDR3aa: CASSQDWTSGGAFSFF; CDR3nt: TGTGCCAGCAGCCAAGATTGGACTAGCGGGGGGGCCTTTTCCTTCTTC; v_gene: TRBV4-2; abundance: NA; d_gene: TRBD2; j_gene: TRBJ2-1
CDR3aa: CASSSTQIQETQYF; CDR3nt: TGCGCCAGCAGCTCGACACAGATCCAAGAGACCCAGTACTTC; v_gene: TRBV5-1; abundance: NA; d_gene: NA; j_gene: TRBJ2-5
CDR3aa: CATSGPGQGTYEQYF; CDR3nt: TGTGCCACCAGTGGCCCGGGACAGGGGACCTACGAGCAGTACTTC; v_gene: TRBV24-1; abundance: once; d_gene: TRBD1; j_gene: TRBJ2-7
CDR3aa: CASSHGGVSPYEQYF; CDR3nt: TGTGCCAGCAGCCATGGAGGGGTTTCGCCCTACGAGCAGTACTTC; v_gene: TRBV4-2; abundance: NA; d_gene: NA; j_gene: TRBJ2-7
CDR3aa: CASSLVQNSPLHF; CDR3nt: TGTGCCAGCAGTTTAGTTCAGAATTCACCCCTCCACTTT; v_gene: TRBV12-3/TRBV12-4; abundance: NA; d_gene: NA; j_gene: TRBJ1-6
CDR3aa: CASSLRGGLGNEKLFF; CDR3nt: TGTGCCAGCAGCTTACGCGGCGGGCTGGGTAATGAAAAACTGTTTTTT; v_gene: TRBV11-2; abundance: NA; d_gene: NA; j_gene: TRBJ1-4
CDR3aa: CASSGGLSYNEQFF; CDR3nt: TGTGCCAGCTCAGGGGGCCTCTCCTACAATGAGCAGTTCTTC; v_gene: TRBV18; abundance: NA; d_gene: NA; j_gene: TRBJ2-1
CDR3aa: CASSSQRARTYNEQFF; CDR3nt: TGTGCCAGCAGCTCCCAACGAGCGAGAACCTACAATGAGCAGTTCTTC; v_gene: TRBV11-2; abundance: NA; d_gene: NA; j_gene: TRBJ2-1
CDR3aa: CASSYQGEANEKLFF; CDR3nt: TGTGCCAGCAGCTATCAGGGGGAGGCTAATGAAAAACTGTTTTTT; v_gene: TRBV7-9; abundance: few; d_gene: TRBD1; j_gene: TRBJ1-4
CDR3aa: CSASYAGGHFTQYF; CDR3nt: TGCAGTGCTAGTTACGCGGGGGGGCATTTTACGCAGTATTTT; v_gene: TRBV20-1; abundance: NA; d_gene: TRBD2; j_gene: TRBJ2-3
CDR3aa: CASRLGHNSGNTIYF; CDR3nt: TGTGCCAGCAGATTGGGACACAACTCTGGAAACACCATATATTTT; v_gene: TRBV2; abundance: few; d_gene: NA; j_gene: TRBJ1-3
CDR3aa: CASLRGRDNEKLFF; CDR3nt: TGTGCCAGCTTGCGAGGCAGGGATAATGAAAAACTGTTTTTT; v_gene: TRBV28; abundance: NA; d_gene: NA; j_gene: TRBJ1-4
CDR3aa: CASSYLRRDNYGYTF; CDR3nt: TGCGCCAGCAGCTACCTAAGGAGAGATAACTATGGCTACACCTTC; v_gene: TRBV5-1; abundance: once; d_gene: NA; j_gene: TRBJ1-2
CDR3aa: CASSLVTGPKNIQYF; CDR3nt: TGTGCCAGCAGCTTGGTGACAGGGCCAAAAAACATTCAGTACTTC; v_gene: TRBV7-9; abundance: NA; d_gene: TRBD1; j_gene: TRBJ2-4
CDR3aa: CASSRQGAKNIQYF; CDR3nt: TGTGCCAGTAGCCGACAGGGAGCCAAAAACATTCAGTACTTC; v_gene: TRBV19; abundance: NA; d_gene: TRBD1; j_gene: TRBJ2-4
CDR3aa: CASRQDWPLGETQYF; CDR3nt: TGTGCCAGCAGGCAGGACTGGCCCTTAGGAGAGACCCAGTACTTC; v_gene: TRBV6-5; abundance: NA; d_gene: NA; j_gene: TRBJ2-5
CDR3aa: CASSDSNSPLHF; CDR3nt: TGCGCCAGCAGTGACAGTAATTCACCCCTCCACTTT; v_gene: TRBV10-1; abundance: NA; d_gene: NA; j_gene: TRBJ1-6
CDR3aa: CASSEAPRGQGPHEYF; CDR3nt: TGTGCCAGCAGTGAAGCGCCTCGGGGACAGGGGCCCCACGAGTACTTC; v_gene: TRBV2; abundance: NA; d_gene: TRBD1; j_gene: TRBJ2-7
CDR3aa: CASSDRGVTEAFF; CDR3nt: TGTGCCAGCAGTGACAGGGGAGTTACTGAAGCTTTCTTT; v_gene: TRBV2; abundance: NA; d_gene: NA; j_gene: TRBJ1-1
CDR3aa: CARLKGLDGNYGYTF; CDR3nt: TGTGCAAGGCTTAAGGGGCTGGACGGGAACTATGGCTACACCTTC; v_gene: TRBV12-2; abundance: once; d_gene: NA; j_gene: TRBJ1-2
CDR3aa: CAISNRVEHGYTF; CDR3nt: TGTGCCATCAGCAACAGGGTGGAGCATGGCTACACCTTC; v_gene: TRBV10-3; abundance: NA; d_gene: NA; j_gene: TRBJ1-2
CDR3aa: CASSLGALREPAYNEQFF; CDR3nt: TGTGCCAGCAGCTTAGGGGCGCTGAGGGAACCCGCCTACAATGAGCAGTTCTTC; v_gene: TRBV7-9; abundance: NA; d_gene: NA; j_gene: TRBJ2-1
CDR3aa: CASSMQRDNSPLHF; CDR3nt: TGTGCCAGCAGCATGCAACGGGATAATTCACCCCTCCACTTT; v_gene: TRBV2; abundance: NA; d_gene: NA; j_gene: TRBJ1-6